These 26 T cell receptor beta chains originate from one sample sequenced in a study of chemoradiotherapy in HPV16-positive cancers. Libraries were prepared by immunoSEQ multiplex PCR; TCRdb keeps only in-frame clonotypes and omits some of them. Of over 14,000 clones listed, about three quarters are singletons. The specimen was collected from a patient who underwent chemoradiotherapy. Receptors originate from a human donor with HPV-associated anogenital cancer.

The V and J genes are TRBV27 and TRBJ2-1, with D maybe TRBD2 (6 bases). This CDR3 has 15 residues. Trimming left V 5 bases short and J 8 bases short, with 19 bases between. Germline CDR1 and CDR2: MNHEY and SMNVEV (reference sequence). CDR3 coding DNA: TGTGCCAGCAGTCCCCGACTAGGGCGAGGCGATGAGCAGTTCTTC. This encodes CASSPRLGRGDEQFF.

V usage is TRBV10-2 and J usage is TRBJ1-5; maybe TRBD1 (5 bases). The V gene's germline CDR1 is WSHSY and CDR2 SAAADI. Trimming pared 7 bases from V and 0 bases from J, leaving 10 bases between. This CDR3 is 14 amino acids long. CDR3 nucleotides: TGCGCCAGCACGACAGCGTATAGCAATCAGCCCCAGCATTTT. Translating it yields CASTTAYSNQPQHF.

V usage is TRBV28 and J usage is TRBJ2-7; 7 bases agree with TRBD1. With 1 base clipped from V and 3 bases from J, the junction kept 6 bases outside the gene matches. The CDR3 sequence is 15 residues long. Germline V gene sequence: CDR1 MDHEN, CDR2 SYDVKM. The CDR3 DNA reads as TGTGCCAGCAGTTTATTCATGGGACAGCTCTACGAGCAGTACTTC. It specifies CASSLFMGQLYEQYF.

This clone has only a few counts. The J gene is TRBJ1-1, the V gene TRBV4-3; no definite D call. The germline V and J ends were trimmed by 4 bases and 7 bases, with 13 bases remaining between them. The CDR3 covers 13 residues. In germline, CDR1 is LGHNA, CDR2 YSLEER. For the CDR3, the DNA is TGCGCCAGCAGCCTCCGACGGATGAGTGAAGCTTTCTTT. This codes for CASSLRRMSEAFF.

V is TRBV29-1 and J is TRBJ2-3; 9 nucleotides align to TRBD1. Germline V CDR1 and CDR2: SQVTM, ANQGSEA. The length of the CDR3 is 15 residues. With 8 bases clipped from V and 2 bases from J, the junction kept 11 bases outside the gene matches. CDR3 amino acids: CSHPDRGGTTDTQYF. CDR3 nucleotides: TGCAGCCACCCCGACAGGGGGGGAACCACAGATACGCAGTATTTT.

This chain connects TRBV18 to TRBJ2-7; D is uncertain. The ends were cut back, 2 bases at V and 3 bases at J, with 5 bases in the middle. The CDR3 runs 12 residues. Per the germline V gene, CDR1 is KGHSH and CDR2 is LQKENI. CDR3 in amino acids: CASSPYGYEQYF. In DNA, the CDR3 is TGTGCCAGCTCACCATACGGCTACGAGCAGTACTTC.

The chain combines TRBV5-6 with TRBJ2-1; no definite D call. The V gene lost 4 bases and the J gene lost 2 bases, with 4 bases spanning the gap. CDR1 is SGHDT and CDR2 is YYEEEE in the germline V gene. This CDR3 spans 12 amino acids. The CDR3 sequence: CASSMAYNEQFF. In DNA form, the CDR3 reads TGTGCCAGCAGCATGGCCTACAATGAGCAGTTCTTC.

The rearrangement links TRBV4-1 to TRBJ1-5; D is uncertain. The CDR3 is 13 amino acids. CDR1 MGHRA and CDR2 YSYEKL come from the germline V gene. Trimming removed 0 bases at V and 9 bases at J, with 9 bases between. The CDR3 loop is CASSQDGVRPQHF. The CDR3, as DNA: TGCGCCAGCAGCCAAGATGGGGTAAGGCCCCAGCATTTT.

The V and J genes are TRBV19 and TRBJ2-7, with 8 bases aligning to TRBD2. The CDR3 consists of 15 residues. In germline, CDR1 is LNHDA, CDR2 SQIVND (reference sequence). Germline trimming cut 3 bases from V and 0 bases from J; bases unmatched to any gene: 4. The CDR3 DNA reads TGTGCCAGTAGTATGTATGGGACTAGCTCCTACGAGCAGTACTTC. It encodes CASSMYGTSSYEQYF.

The genes are TRBV19 and TRBJ1-5, with a weak D call TRBD1 (6 bases). CDR1 LNHDA and CDR2 SQIVND come from the germline V gene (reference sequence). CDR3 size: 16 residues. Between the trimmed V and J ends, which lost 4 bases and 0 bases, there was a span of 13 bases. The CDR3 DNA is TGTGCCAGTAGTACAGGGGTCCACTATAGCAATCAGCCCCAGCATTTT. Translating it yields CASSTGVHYSNQPQHF.

This clone was seen a handful of times. The CDR3 DNA sequence: TGCGCCAGCAGCTTTGGGGGGACTAACACTGAAGCTTTCTTT. Translating it yields CASSFGGTNTEAFF. The J gene is TRBJ1-1, the V gene TRBV5-1, with D maybe TRBD1 (5 bases). The CDR3 runs 14 residues. Trimming pared 2 bases from V and 2 bases from J, leaving 10 bases between. CDR1 and CDR2 (germline): SGHRS, YFSETQ.

In this sample, this clone turned up once. The chain combines TRBV6-4 with TRBJ2-3; 8 bases are a match to TRBD1. The CDR3 has 15 amino acids. CDR1 MRHNA and CDR2 SNTAGT come from the germline V gene. The J segment lost 6 bases and the V segment lost 1 base, leaving 6 bases of the junction unmatched. The CDR3 bases are TGTGCCAGCAGTGACTGGGCAGGGGGCTGGGATACGCAGTATTTT. It codes for CASSDWAGGWDTQYF.

V usage is TRBV18 and J usage is TRBJ2-3, with D unresolved. The CDR3 spans 16 residues. With 2 bases removed from V and 1 base from J, the gap between germline ends came to 13 bases. CDR1 is KGHSH, CDR2 LQKENI, per germline. DNA of the CDR3: TGTGCCAGCTCACCAAGTGCCAGGTTCGGCACAGATACGCAGTATTTT. Its translation: CASSPSARFGTDTQYF.

The chain couples TRBV6-5 to TRBJ2-6, with 8 bases aligning to TRBD1. This CDR3 is built from 16 residues. The germline gives CDR1 MNHEY, CDR2 SVGAGI. V was clipped by 0 bases and J by 2 bases; unmatched bases: 0. The DNA of the CDR3 is TGTGCCAGCAGTTACTCGGACAGGGCTGGGGCCAACGTCCTGACTTTC. Residues: CASSYSDRAGANVLTF.

This chain links TRBV4-2 with TRBJ1-2, with D possibly being TRBD1 (5 bases). V lost 0 bases and J 2 bases, leaving 22 bases between the germline ends. There are 19 residues in the CDR3. The germline gives CDR1 LGHNA, CDR2 YNFKEQ. The CDR3 here is CASSQDRTPVGGDNYGYTF. The CDR3 nucleotides are TGTGCCAGCAGCCAAGATCGCACCCCTGTGGGGGGGGACAACTATGGCTACACCTTC.

The chain joins TRBV2 to TRBJ1-2, with D perhaps TRBD1 (5 bases). Looked up from germline, CDR1 is SNHLY and CDR2 is FYNNEI. The CDR3 runs 14 residues. The V gene lost 7 bases and the J gene lost 8 bases, with 20 bases spanning the gap. The CDR3 DNA sequence: TGTGCCAGCATTAGATATTCAGGGCGATCGGGCTACACCTTC. It yields the protein CASIRYSGRSGYTF. Filled out from reference TRBV2 and TRBJ1-2, the complete variable domain reads EPEVTQTPSHQVTQMGQEVILRCVPISNHLYFYWYRQILGQKVEFLVSFYNNEISEKSEIFDDQFSVERPDGSNFTLKIRSTKLEDSAMYFCASIRYSGRSGYTFGSGTRLTVV.

This clone was counted a few times. The rearrangement joins TRBV30 to TRBJ1-1; possibly TRBD1 for D (5 bases). Germline CDR1 reads GTSNPN; CDR2 reads SVGIG (reference sequence). With 4 bases removed from V and 3 bases from J, the gap between germline ends came to 21 bases. This CDR3 region has 16 residues. The chain's CDR3 is CAWTSEGLWGDTEAFF. CDR3 sequence (DNA): TGTGCCTGGACTTCCGAAGGTTTGTGGGGGGACACTGAAGCTTTCTTT.

The rearrangement links TRBV6-5 to TRBJ2-2; a possible D gene is TRBD2 (6 bases). Trimming took off 10 bases at V and 0 bases at J, with 12 bases between the two ends. CDR3 size: 14 residues. In germline, CDR1 is MNHEY, CDR2 SVGAGI. The CDR3 region has the DNA TGTGCCACCAAACCGGGGGCGAACACCGGGGAGCTGTTTTTT. It yields the protein CATKPGANTGELFF.

The rearrangement uses TRBV28 and TRBJ1-5, with D maybe TRBD1 (5 bases). This CDR3 spans 16 amino acids. The V and J ends lost 3 bases and 1 base respectively, with 13 bases between them. Per germline, CDR1 MDHEN and CDR2 SYDVKM. CDR3 residues: CASSFLRAQSNQPQHF. Written as DNA, the CDR3 is TGTGCCAGCAGTTTTCTCAGGGCTCAGAGCAATCAGCCCCAGCATTTT.

The rearrangement joins TRBV7-9 to TRBJ2-2; no clear D gene. The CDR3 covers 15 residues. Germline assignment: CDR1 SEHNR and CDR2 FQNEAQ (reference sequence). The V end was cut by 8 bases, the J end by 4 bases, with 17 bases between. CDR3 residues: CASSHKQASTGELFF. CDR3 bases: TGTGCCAGCTCCCACAAGCAGGCGAGCACCGGGGAGCTGTTTTTT.

This clone was picked up one time. The V call is TRBV30, the J call TRBJ2-7; D is possibly TRBD2 (5 bases). Trimming removed 0 bases from V and 5 bases from J, with 17 bases in between. The CDR3 covers 15 residues. Germline V CDR1 and CDR2: GTSNPN, SVGIG (reference sequence). The CDR3 here is CAWSVLGSVHDEQYF. The CDR3 bases are TGTGCCTGGAGTGTTCTGGGGAGCGTCCACGACGAGCAGTACTTC. The full variable domain, rest sourced from reference TRBV30 and TRBJ2-7, is SQTIHQWPATLVQPVGSPLSLECTVEGTSNPNLYWYRQAAGRGLQLLFYSVGIGQISSEVPQNLSASRPQDRQFILSSKKLLLSDSGFYLCAWSVLGSVHDEQYFGPGTRLTVT.

CDR3 nucleotides: TGTGCCAGCAGTTTTGTGGGGGGAGCGAGGGCCTACGAGCAGTACTTC. It specifies CASSFVGGARAYEQYF. The chain joins TRBV28 to TRBJ2-7; tentative D call: TRBD2 (6 bases). CDR1 and CDR2 (germline): MDHEN, SYDVKM. The CDR3 is 16 amino acids. V dropped 3 bases and J dropped 2 bases, with 17 bases sitting between them.

This clone has only a few counts. The J gene is TRBJ2-5, the V gene TRBV27; D is ambiguous. Germline assignment: CDR1 MNHEY and CDR2 SMNVEV (reference sequence). CDR3 length: 14 residues. With 5 bases removed from V and 4 bases from J, the gap between germline ends came to 14 bases. CDR3 nucleotide sequence: TGTGCCAGCAGTCTAGATAGGTTTAGAGAGACCCAGTACTTC. It specifies CASSLDRFRETQYF.

The chain couples TRBV7-3 to TRBJ1-1; D perhaps matches TRBD1 (6 bases). Germline V gene lookup returns CDR1 SGHTA and CDR2 FQGTGA. The CDR3 has 14 amino acids. V was shortened by 1 base and J by 1 base, with 7 bases between the two germline ends. In DNA, the CDR3 is TGTGCCAGCAGCTTAAGGGGACAGAACACTGAAGCTTTCTTT. It encodes CASSLRGQNTEAFF.

The chain couples TRBV6-6 to TRBJ1-2; D remains unclear. Trimming took 6 bases from V and 2 from J, leaving 13 bases between them. Per germline, CDR1 MNHNY and CDR2 SVGAGI (reference sequence). This CDR3 region has 14 residues. The CDR3 DNA sequence: TGTGCCAGCAGCTTCGGTGACACGAACTATGGCTACACCTTC. This codes for CASSFGDTNYGYTF.

This chain uses TRBV7-9 with TRBJ2-1, with D possibly TRBD2 on 5 matching bases. V lost 5 bases and J lost 9, with 26 bases in between. Germline V gives CDR1 SEHNR, CDR2 FQNEAQ (reference sequence). There are 17 residues in the CDR3. In DNA, the CDR3 is TGTGCCAGCAGCCTCACTACGCGAGGAAAGGGTGGGAGTGAGCAGTTCTTC. Its translation is CASSLTTRGKGGSEQFF. Full variable domain (remainder filled in from reference TRBV7-9 and TRBJ2-1): DTGVSQNPRHKITKRGQNVTFRCDPISEHNRLYWYRQTLGQGPEFLTYFQNEAQLEKSRLLSDRFSAERPKGSFSTLEIQRTEQGDSAMYLCASSLTTRGKGGSEQFFGPGTRLTVL.